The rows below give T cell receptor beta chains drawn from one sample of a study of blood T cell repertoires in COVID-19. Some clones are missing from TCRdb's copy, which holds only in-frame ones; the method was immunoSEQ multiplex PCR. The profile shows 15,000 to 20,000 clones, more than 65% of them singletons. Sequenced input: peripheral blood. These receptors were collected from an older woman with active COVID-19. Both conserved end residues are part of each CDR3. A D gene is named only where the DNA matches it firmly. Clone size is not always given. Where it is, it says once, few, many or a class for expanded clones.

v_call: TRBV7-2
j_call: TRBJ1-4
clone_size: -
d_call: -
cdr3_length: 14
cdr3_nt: TGTGCCAGCAGCCCATACAGCCTACCTGAAAAACTGTTTTTT
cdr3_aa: CASSPYSLPEKLFF

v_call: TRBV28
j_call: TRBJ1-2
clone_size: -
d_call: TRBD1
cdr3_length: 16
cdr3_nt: TGTGCCAGCAGTTGGGGAGTAGGGACAGGAGGCTATGGCTACACCTTC
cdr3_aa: CASSWGVGTGGYGYTF

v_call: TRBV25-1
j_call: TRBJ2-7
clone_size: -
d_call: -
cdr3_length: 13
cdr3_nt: TGTGCCAGCAGTGAATATAGAGGGAAGGAGCAGTACTTC
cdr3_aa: CASSEYRGKEQYF

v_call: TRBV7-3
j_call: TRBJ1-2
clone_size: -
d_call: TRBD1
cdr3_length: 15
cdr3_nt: TGTGCCAGCAGCTTGTCAGGGGGCGGAGGCTATGGCTACACCTTC
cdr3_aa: CASSLSGGGGYGYTF

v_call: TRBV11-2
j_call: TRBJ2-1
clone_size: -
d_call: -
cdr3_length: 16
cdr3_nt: TGTGCCAGCAGCTTAGAAGTAGGGCGGGCCTACAATGAGCAGTTCTTC
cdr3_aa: CASSLEVGRAYNEQFF

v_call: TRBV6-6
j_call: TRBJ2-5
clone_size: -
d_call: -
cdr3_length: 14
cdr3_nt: TGTGCCAGCAGGGTCACAGGGTGGGGAGAGACCCAGTACTTC
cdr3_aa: CASRVTGWGETQYF

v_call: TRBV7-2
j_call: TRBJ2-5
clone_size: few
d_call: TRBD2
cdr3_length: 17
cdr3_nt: TGTGCCAGCAGCCCGTCATATAGCGGGAGGGCCGGGGAGACCCAGTACTTC
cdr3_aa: CASSPSYSGRAGETQYF

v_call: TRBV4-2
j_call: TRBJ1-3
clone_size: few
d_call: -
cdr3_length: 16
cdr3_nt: TGTGCCAGCAGCCTCGAGCAGGTTGTCTCTGGAAACACCATATATTTT
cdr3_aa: CASSLEQVVSGNTIYF

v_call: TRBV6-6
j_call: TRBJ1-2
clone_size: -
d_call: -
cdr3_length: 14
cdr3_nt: TGTGCCAGCAGTCAGGACAGCGCTAACTATGGCTACACCTTC
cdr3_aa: CASSQDSANYGYTF

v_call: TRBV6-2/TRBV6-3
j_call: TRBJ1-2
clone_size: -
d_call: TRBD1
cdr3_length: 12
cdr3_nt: TGTGCCAGCAGTTTGACAGGGGATGGCTACACCTTC
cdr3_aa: CASSLTGDGYTF

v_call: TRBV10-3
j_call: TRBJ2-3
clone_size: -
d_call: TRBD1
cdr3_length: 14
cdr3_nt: TGTGCCACCGGCCGGGACAGCAGCACAGATACGCAGTATTTT
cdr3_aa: CATGRDSSTDTQYF

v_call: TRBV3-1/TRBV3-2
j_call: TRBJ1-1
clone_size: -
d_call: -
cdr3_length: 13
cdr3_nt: TGTGCCAGCAGCCAACCGACCGGGACTGAAGCTTTCTTT
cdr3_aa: CASSQPTGTEAFF

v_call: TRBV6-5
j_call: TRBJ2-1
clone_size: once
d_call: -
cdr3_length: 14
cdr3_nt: TGTGCCAGCAGCCAGCGGAGCTCCTACAATGAGCAGTTCTTC
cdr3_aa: CASSQRSSYNEQFF

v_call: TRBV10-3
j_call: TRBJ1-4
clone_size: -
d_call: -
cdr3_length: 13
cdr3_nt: TGTGCCATCCAGGATGACCCGGTCGGAAAACTGTTTTTT
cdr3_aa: CAIQDDPVGKLFF

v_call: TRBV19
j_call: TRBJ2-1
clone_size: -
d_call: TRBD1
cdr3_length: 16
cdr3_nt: TGTGCCAGTAGTGCGACAGGGGAGGACCCCTACAATGAGCAGTTCTTC
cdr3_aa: CASSATGEDPYNEQFF

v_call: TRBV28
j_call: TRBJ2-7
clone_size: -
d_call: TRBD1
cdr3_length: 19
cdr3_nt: TGTGCCAGCAAACGGCGTTCGCAGGGGGCGTTATTGGGGTCCTACGAGCAGTACTTC
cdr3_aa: CASKRRSQGALLGSYEQYF

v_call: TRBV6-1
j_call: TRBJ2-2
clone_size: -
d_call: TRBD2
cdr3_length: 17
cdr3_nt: TGTGCCAGCAGTGAGCCCCTACTAGCGTCGAACACCGGGGAGCTGTTTTTT
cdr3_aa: CASSEPLLASNTGELFF

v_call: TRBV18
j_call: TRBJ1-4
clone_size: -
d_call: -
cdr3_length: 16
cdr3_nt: TGTGCCAGCTCACCTCTGCCCGACTTCCGCAATGAAAAACTGTTTTTT
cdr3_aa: CASSPLPDFRNEKLFF

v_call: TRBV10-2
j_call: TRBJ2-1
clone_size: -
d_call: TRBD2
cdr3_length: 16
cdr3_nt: TGCGCCAGCAGTGGACTAGCGGGACGGTTGTACAATGAGCAGTTCTTC
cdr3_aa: CASSGLAGRLYNEQFF

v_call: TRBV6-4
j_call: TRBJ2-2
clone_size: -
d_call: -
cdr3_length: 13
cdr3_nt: TGTGCCAGCAGTGTCGGGTCCCAGGGGGAGCTGTTTTTT
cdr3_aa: CASSVGSQGELFF

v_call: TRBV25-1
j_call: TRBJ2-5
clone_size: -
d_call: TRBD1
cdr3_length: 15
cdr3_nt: TGTGCCAGCAGTGATTCGACAGGGGTAACAGAGACCCAGTACTTC
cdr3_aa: CASSDSTGVTETQYF

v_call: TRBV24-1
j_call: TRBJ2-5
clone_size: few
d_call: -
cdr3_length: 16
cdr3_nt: TGTGCCACCAGTGGCGCCTCCCGGGACAACCAAGAGACCCAGTACTTC
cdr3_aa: CATSGASRDNQETQYF

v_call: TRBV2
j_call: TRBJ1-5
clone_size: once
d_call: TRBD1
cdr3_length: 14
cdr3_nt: TGTGCCAGCAGTGCCCAGGGGGCAAATCAGCCCCAGCATTTT
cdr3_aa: CASSAQGANQPQHF

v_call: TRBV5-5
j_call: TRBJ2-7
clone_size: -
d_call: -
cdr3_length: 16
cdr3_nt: TGTGCCAGCAGCTTGGCGTCAGATCCTAGCTCCTACGAGCAGTACTTC
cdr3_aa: CASSLASDPSSYEQYF

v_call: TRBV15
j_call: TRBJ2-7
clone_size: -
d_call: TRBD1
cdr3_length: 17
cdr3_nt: TGTGCCACCAGCAGGATTACCGGGACAGGTTTTTCCTACGAGCAGTACTTC
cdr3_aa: CATSRITGTGFSYEQYF

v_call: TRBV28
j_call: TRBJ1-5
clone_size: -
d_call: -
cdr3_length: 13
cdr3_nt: TGTGCCAGTGAAACAGGGAGGGTTCAGCCCCAGCATTTT
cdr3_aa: CASETGRVQPQHF

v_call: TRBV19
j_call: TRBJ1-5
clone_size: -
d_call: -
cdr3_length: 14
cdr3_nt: TGTGCCAGTGACTACAGGGTTAGCAATCAGCCCCAGCATTTT
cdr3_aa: CASDYRVSNQPQHF

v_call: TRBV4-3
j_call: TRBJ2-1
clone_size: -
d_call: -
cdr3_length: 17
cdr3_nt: TGCGCCAGCAGCCAAGATGGGTCCGGGATTGGTAGAAATGAGCAGTTCTTC
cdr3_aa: CASSQDGSGIGRNEQFF

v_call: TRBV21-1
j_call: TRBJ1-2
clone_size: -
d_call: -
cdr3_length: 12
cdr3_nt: TGTGCCAGCAGCACGGACTACTATGGCTACACCTTC
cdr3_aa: CASSTDYYGYTF

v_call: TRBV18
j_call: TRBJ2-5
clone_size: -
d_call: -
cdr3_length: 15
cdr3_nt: TGTGCCAGCTCACGTAACCAGGGGTACCAAGAGACCCAGTACTTC
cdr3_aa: CASSRNQGYQETQYF

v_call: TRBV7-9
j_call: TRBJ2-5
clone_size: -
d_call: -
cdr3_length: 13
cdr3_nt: TGTGCCAGCAGCTTAGTGGGGGGAGAGACCCAGTACTTC
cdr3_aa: CASSLVGGETQYF

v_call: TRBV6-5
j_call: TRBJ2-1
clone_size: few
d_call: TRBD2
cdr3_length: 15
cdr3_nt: TGTGCCAGCAGTTGGAGTAGCGGGATCGTGAATGAGCAGTTCTTC
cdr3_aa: CASSWSSGIVNEQFF

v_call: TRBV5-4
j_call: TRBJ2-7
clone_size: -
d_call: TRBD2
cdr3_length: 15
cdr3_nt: TGTGCCAGCAGCGCCACTAGCGGGAGCGCCCACGAGCAGTACTTC
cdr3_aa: CASSATSGSAHEQYF

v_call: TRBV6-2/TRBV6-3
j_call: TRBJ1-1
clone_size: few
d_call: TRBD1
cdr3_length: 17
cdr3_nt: TGTGCCAGCAGTTACTTACCGGGACAGGGGATGAACACTGAAGCTTTCTTT
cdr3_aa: CASSYLPGQGMNTEAFF

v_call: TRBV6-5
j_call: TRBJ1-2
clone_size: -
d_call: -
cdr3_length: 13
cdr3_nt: TGTGCCAGCAGTTCCTTCGGAGGATATGGCTACACCTTC
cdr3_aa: CASSSFGGYGYTF

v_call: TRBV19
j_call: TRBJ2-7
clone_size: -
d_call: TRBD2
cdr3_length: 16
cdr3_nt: TGTGCCAGTAGTATCGCCCCAGTAGCGGGAGTAGGCGAGCAGTACTTC
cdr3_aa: CASSIAPVAGVGEQYF

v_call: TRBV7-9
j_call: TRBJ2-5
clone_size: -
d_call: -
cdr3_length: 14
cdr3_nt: TGTGCCAGCAGCCTCCTCGGTGTGCAAGAGACCCAGTACTTC
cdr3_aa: CASSLLGVQETQYF

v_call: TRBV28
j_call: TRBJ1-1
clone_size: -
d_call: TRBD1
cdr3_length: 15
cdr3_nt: TGTGCCAGCAGTTTACCGACAGGGGTTAACACTGAAGCTTTCTTT
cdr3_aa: CASSLPTGVNTEAFF

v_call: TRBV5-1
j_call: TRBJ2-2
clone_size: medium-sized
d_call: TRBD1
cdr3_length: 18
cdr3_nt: TGCGCCAGCAGCTTGGCCGGCGTTCGGCAGGGGGCGCCCGGGGAGCTGTTTTTT
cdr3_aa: CASSLAGVRQGAPGELFF

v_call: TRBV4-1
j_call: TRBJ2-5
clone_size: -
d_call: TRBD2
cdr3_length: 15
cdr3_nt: TGCGCCAGCAGCCTTCAGCGGGAGGGGCAAGAGACCCAGTACTTC
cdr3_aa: CASSLQREGQETQYF

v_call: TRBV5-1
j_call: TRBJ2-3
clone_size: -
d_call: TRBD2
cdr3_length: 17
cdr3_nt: TGCGCCAGCAGCTTGGGACTAGCGGGAGGGCCAGCAGATACGCAGTATTTT
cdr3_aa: CASSLGLAGGPADTQYF

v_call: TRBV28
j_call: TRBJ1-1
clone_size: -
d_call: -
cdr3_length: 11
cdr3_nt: TGTGCCAGCAGCGGCAGGGCTGAAGCTTTCTTT
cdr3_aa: CASSGRAEAFF

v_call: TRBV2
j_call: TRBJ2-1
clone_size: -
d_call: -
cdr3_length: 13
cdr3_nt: TGTGCCAGCAGGGCGAGGTCCAACAATGAGCAGTTCTTC
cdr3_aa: CASRARSNNEQFF

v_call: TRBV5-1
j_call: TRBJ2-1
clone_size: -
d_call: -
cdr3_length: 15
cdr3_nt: TGCGCCAGCACCAGAGCGGAGAGCTCCTACAATGAGCAGTTCTTC
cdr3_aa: CASTRAESSYNEQFF

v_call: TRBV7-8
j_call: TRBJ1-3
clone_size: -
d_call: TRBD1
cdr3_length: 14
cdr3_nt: TGTGCCAGCAGCTTAGCCAGGGGGGGAAACACCATATATTTT
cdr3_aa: CASSLARGGNTIYF

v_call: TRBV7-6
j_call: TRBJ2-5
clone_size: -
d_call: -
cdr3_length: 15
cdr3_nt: TGTGCCAGCAGCTCCCAACCTACAGCGGCAGAGACCCAGTACTTC
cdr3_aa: CASSSQPTAAETQYF

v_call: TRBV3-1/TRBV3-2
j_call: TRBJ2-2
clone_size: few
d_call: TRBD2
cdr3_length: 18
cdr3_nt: TGTGCCAGCAGGGAGGGGACTAGCGGCAGTAAGAACACCGGGGAGCTGTTTTTT
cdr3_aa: CASREGTSGSKNTGELFF

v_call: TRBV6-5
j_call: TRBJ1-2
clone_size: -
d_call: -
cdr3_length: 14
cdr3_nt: TGTGCCAGCAGTTACCGTGACATCGCCTATGGCTACACCTTC
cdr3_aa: CASSYRDIAYGYTF

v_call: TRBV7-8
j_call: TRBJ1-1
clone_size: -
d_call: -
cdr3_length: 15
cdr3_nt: TGTGCCAGCAGCTTAGCGCGGGGTGGACTAGCTGAAGCTTTCTTT
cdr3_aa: CASSLARGGLAEAFF

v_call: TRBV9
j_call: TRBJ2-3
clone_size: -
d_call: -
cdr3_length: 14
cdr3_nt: TGTGCCAGCAGCGTAGGTAGTCAGCGCGATACGCAGTATTTT
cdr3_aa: CASSVGSQRDTQYF

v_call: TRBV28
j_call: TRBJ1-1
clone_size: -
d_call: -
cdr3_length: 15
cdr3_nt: TGTGCCAGCAGTTCCGCGGGGGCCGCAAGAACTGAAGCTTTCTTT
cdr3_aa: CASSSAGAARTEAFF

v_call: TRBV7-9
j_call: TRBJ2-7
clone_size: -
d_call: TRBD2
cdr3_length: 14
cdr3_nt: TGTGCCAGCAGCGCGACTAGCGGGAGTTACGAGCAGTACTTC
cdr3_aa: CASSATSGSYEQYF